The source of this T cell receptor beta chain is a study of T cell responses to AZD1222 COVID-19 vaccine. The wider study: Pooling covered second doses at about 4 or about 12 weeks.

Produced via immunoSEQ multiplex PCR; TCRdb's table is partial and in-frame only. The sample yields some 170,000 clones, roughly nine tenths seen once. A remark on this clone: Its antigen is unknown. The sample carries other DNA sequences with the same CDR3.

Overall study findings and caveats: A mostly white British donor set with more females was recruited, and clonal diversity was possibly underestimated. Dominant at 160-218 and 743-854, vaccine-associated CD4 TCRs also spanned spike.

With 2 bases removed from V and 1 base from J, the gap between germline ends came to 9 bases. The CDR3 covers 14 residues. Germline loops: CDR1 LGHDT, CDR2 YNNKEL (reference sequence). The source of this sequence is an adult in good health. The source material was peripheral blood, sampled on day 0 of AZD1222 vaccination. The rearrangement joins TRBV3-1 (or the pseudogene TRBV3-2) to TRBJ2-7, with TRBD2 as a possible D gene (5 bases). The CDR3, as DNA: TGTGCCAGCAGCCAACTGGGGAGTTCCTACGAGCAGTACTTC. Its translation is CASSQLGSSYEQYF.